This T cell receptor beta chain originates from a study of beta chain features in type 1 diabetes. Looked up from germline, CDR1 is MDHEN and CDR2 is SYDVKM. This CDR3 contains 14 residues. V shed 8 bases and J shed 5 bases, with 15 bases lying between them. This clone was seen once. What it binds is not known. Study observations and caveats: Shortening that was moderate but significant affected the TCRB CDR3s of Type 1 diabetes patients in all four CD4+ subsets.

What was sequenced were expressed TCRB transcripts, since all of the isolated RNA had been reverse transcribed. This table comes from immunoSEQ multiplex PCR, and its TCRdb copy is limited to in-frame clones, with some not included. Among fewer than 70,000 clones, around 60% were seen once, and the ten largest hold 0.29%. The clonotype was recovered from a woman aged 25 to 39 with type 1 diabetes. The specimen sequenced was stem cell memory CD4+ T cells from blood. V usage is TRBV28 and J usage is TRBJ2-2; possibly TRBD2 for D (6 bases). For the CDR3, the DNA is TGTGCCAGCCAGAGACTCGGGGGAACCGGGGAGCTGTTTTTT. Amino acids: CASQRLGGTGELFF. The entire variable domain, with the rest obtained from reference TRBV28 and TRBJ2-2, is as follows: DVKVTQSSRYLVKRTGEKVFLECVQDMDHENMFWYRQDPGLGLRLIYFSYDVKMKEKGDIPEGYSVSREKKERFSLILESASTNQTSMYLCASQRLGGTGELFFGEGSRLTVL.